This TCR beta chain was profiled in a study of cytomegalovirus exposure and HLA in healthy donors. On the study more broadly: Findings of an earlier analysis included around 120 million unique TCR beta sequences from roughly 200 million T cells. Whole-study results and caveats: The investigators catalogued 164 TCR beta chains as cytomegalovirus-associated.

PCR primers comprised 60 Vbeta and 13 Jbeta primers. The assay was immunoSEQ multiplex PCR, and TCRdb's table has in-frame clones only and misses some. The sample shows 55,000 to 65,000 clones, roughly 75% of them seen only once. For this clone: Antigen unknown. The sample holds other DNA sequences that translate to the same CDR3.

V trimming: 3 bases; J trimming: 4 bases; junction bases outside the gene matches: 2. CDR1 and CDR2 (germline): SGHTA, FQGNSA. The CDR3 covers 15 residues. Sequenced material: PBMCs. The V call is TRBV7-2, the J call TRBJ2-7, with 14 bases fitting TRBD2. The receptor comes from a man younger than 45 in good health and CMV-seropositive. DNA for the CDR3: TGTGCCAGCAGCTTGACTAGCGGGGGGGGGTACGAGCAGTACTTC. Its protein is CASSLTSGGGYEQYF.